This T cell receptor beta chain was documented in a study of cytomegalovirus exposure and HLA in healthy donors. Regarding the study as a whole: The number of N-insertions in an Asian-associated ancestry cluster was reportedly below the roughly 660-donor mean in a later analysis.

A remark on this clone: The antigen remains undetermined.

This CDR3 is 16 amino acids long. Trimming took off 0 bases at V and 0 bases at J, with 9 bases between the two ends. CDR1 is SGHTA, CDR2 FQGNSA, per germline. PCR used 60 Vbeta primers and 13 Jbeta primers. TCRdb's table, derived via immunoSEQ multiplex PCR, lists solely in-frame clones and lacks some. Of 150,000 to 200,000 clones in the sample, roughly 13% were seen once. Sequencing was performed on PBMCs. The chain links TRBV7-2 to TRBJ1-5; D possibly corresponds to TRBD1 (5 bases). This receptor was identified in a man aged 50-60 years in good health and CMV-seropositive. CDR3 DNA: TGTGCCAGCAGCTTAGCCCCCAGGGATAGCAATCAGCCCCAGCATTTT. This gives the protein CASSLAPRDSNQPQHF.